What follows describes a single TCR beta chain. The length of the CDR3 is 13 residues. Germline loops: CDR1 MNHEY, CDR2 SVGEGT. Trimming took off 1 base at V and 5 bases at J, with 9 bases between the two ends. This record comes from a study of blood T cell repertoires in COVID-19. In the original workflow: Reference gene primer amplification gave nucleated cell count estimates. Sequencing used immunoSEQ multiplex PCR; TCRdb keeps in-frame clones, though not all of them. From that table come the V and J calls and clone size; the DNA was used to work out D and trimming. Counted here are some 80,000 clones, around nine tenths occurring once; the ten biggest clones make up roughly 5.3%.

V is TRBV6-2 or TRBV6-3 and J is TRBJ2-7, with D possibly TRBD1 on 5 matching bases. The specimen sequenced was peripheral blood. This receptor was obtained from a woman aged 80 or over with active or convalescent COVID-19. The CDR3 bases are TGTGCCAGCAGTTACTTCCAGGGAAACGAGCAGTACTTC. Protein sequence: CASSYFQGNEQYF.